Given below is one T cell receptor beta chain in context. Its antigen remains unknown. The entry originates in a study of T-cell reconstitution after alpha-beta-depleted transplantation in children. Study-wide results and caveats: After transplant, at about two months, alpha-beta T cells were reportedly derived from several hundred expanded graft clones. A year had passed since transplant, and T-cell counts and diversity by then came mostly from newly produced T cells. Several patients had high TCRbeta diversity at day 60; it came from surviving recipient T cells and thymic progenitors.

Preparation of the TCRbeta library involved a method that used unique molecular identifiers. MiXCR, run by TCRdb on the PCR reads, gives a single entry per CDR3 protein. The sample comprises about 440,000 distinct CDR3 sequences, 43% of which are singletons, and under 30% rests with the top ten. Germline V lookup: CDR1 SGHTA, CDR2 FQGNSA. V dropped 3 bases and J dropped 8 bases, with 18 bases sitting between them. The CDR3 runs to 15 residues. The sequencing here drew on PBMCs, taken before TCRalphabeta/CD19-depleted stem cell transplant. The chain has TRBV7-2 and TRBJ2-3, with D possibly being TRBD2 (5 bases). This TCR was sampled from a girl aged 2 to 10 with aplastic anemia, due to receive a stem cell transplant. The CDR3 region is CASSLDPLAGLTQYF. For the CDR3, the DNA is TGTGCCAGCAGCTTGGACCCCCTGGCGGGCCTTACGCAGTATTTT. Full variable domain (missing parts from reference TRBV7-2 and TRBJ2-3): GAGVSQSPSNKVTEKGKDVELRCDPISGHTALYWYRQSLGQGLEFLIYFQGNSAPDKSGLPSDRFSAERTGGSVSTLTIQRTQQEDSAVYLCASSLDPLAGLTQYFGPGTRLTVL.